The 5 T cell receptor beta chains in this list originate from one sample, sequenced in a study of blood T cell repertoires in COVID-19. The protocol was immunoSEQ multiplex PCR, while the TCRdb copy is restricted to in-frame clones and leaves out a portion. The sample has around 25,000 clones, roughly 79% seen once. Input material: peripheral blood. The source of these receptors is a man aged 70-80 years with acute or convalescent COVID-19.

The chain joins TRBV6-5 to TRBJ1-5; D is perhaps TRBD1 (5 bases). Germline lookup yields CDR1 MNHEY and CDR2 SVGAGI. The CDR3 covers 14 residues. Deletions cut 6 bases from V and 4 bases from J, with 13 bases between. The CDR3 DNA reads as TGTGCCAGCAGGGCGGGACTGATGAATCAGCCCCAGCATTTT. Translated, it gives CASRAGLMNQPQHF.

V is TRBV5-1 and J is TRBJ2-3; D is possibly TRBD1 (5 bases). V was trimmed by 2 bases and J by 1 base, leaving 11 bases between them. CDR3 length: 15 amino acids. Germline loops: CDR1 SGHRS, CDR2 YFSETQ. The CDR3 is CASSFSGHRTDTQYF. Written as DNA, the CDR3 is TGCGCCAGCAGCTTTTCCGGACACCGCACAGATACGCAGTATTTT.

The rearrangement links TRBV9 to TRBJ2-1, with 11 bases fitting TRBD2. CDR1 is SGDLS, CDR2 YYNGEE, per germline. The CDR3 is 16 residues long. Losses at the gene ends were 2 bases for V and 1 base for J; bases not matched to a gene: 2. The CDR3 region is CASSVGLADSYNEQFF. In DNA, the CDR3 is TGTGCCAGCAGCGTGGGACTAGCGGATTCCTACAATGAGCAGTTCTTC. Using reference TRBV9 and TRBJ2-1 for the parts outside the CDR3, the full variable domain is DSGVTQTPKHLITATGQRVTLRCSPRSGDLSVYWYQQSLDQGLQFLIQYYNGEERAKGNILERFSAQQFPDLHSELNLSSLELGDSALYFCASSVGLADSYNEQFFGPGTRLTVL.

This clone was recorded only once. The chain is built from TRBV30 and TRBJ1-6; D is perhaps TRBD1 (5 bases). This CDR3 is 14 amino acids long. The germline V and J ends were trimmed by 7 bases and 11 bases, with 21 bases remaining between them. CDR1 and CDR2 from the germline V gene are GTSNPN and SVGIG (reference sequence). The CDR3 here is CALHRLKAAAPLHF. The CDR3 region has the DNA TGTGCCTTACACAGGCTCAAGGCCGCGGCACCCCTCCACTTT.

The chain uses TRBV5-1 and TRBJ1-1; 7 bases align to TRBD1. Germline loops: CDR1 SGHRS, CDR2 YFSETQ. The CDR3 totals 15 residues. The J segment lost 1 base and the V segment lost 4 bases, leaving 7 bases of the junction unmatched. CDR3 nucleotide sequence: TGCGCCAGCAGCCCGATTACAGGGGCGAACACTGAAGCTTTCTTT. This encodes CASSPITGANTEAFF.